These 20 T cell receptor beta chains came from one sample sequenced in a study of cytomegalovirus exposure and HLA in healthy donors. The PCR contained 60 Vbeta and 13 Jbeta primers. Profiled with immunoSEQ multiplex PCR; TCRdb holds only in-frame clones, not every one. Of over 65,000 clones in the sample, approximately 82% are singletons; the top ten hold roughly 2%. The material sequenced was PBMCs. These receptors all come from a man aged 35-49 years in good health and CMV-seronegative.

This sequence joins TRBV7-8 and TRBJ1-2; 8 nucleotides line up with TRBD1. V shed 7 bases, J shed 7 bases, and the junction held 8 bases outside the gene matches. The CDR3 has 13 residues. Germline V gene sequence: CDR1 SGHVS, CDR2 FQNEAQ. In DNA form, the CDR3 reads TGTGCCAGCACCGAGACAGGGGTGGGTGGCTACACCTTC. Protein: CASTETGVGGYTF.

The chain carries TRBV11-2 and TRBJ1-5; the D is unclear. The V gene lost 1 base and the J gene lost 7 bases, with 8 bases spanning the gap. This CDR3 is built from 13 residues. From germline, CDR1 is SGHAT and CDR2 FQNNGV. CDR3 coding DNA: TGTGCCAGCAGCTTAGTTCCGGTCCAGCCCCAGCATTTT. Amino acid sequence: CASSLVPVQPQHF.

The J gene is TRBJ2-7, the V gene TRBV5-1; 10 bases agree with TRBD2. CDR1 SGHRS and CDR2 YFSETQ come from the germline V gene. The length of the CDR3 is 16 residues. V trimming: 2 bases; J trimming: 1 base; junction bases outside the gene matches: 6. The CDR3 loop is CASSFAPSGGSYEQYF. The CDR3 bases are TGCGCCAGCAGCTTTGCTCCTAGCGGGGGTTCCTACGAGCAGTACTTC.

The chain has TRBV11-2 and TRBJ1-1; D might be TRBD1 (5 bases). CDR3 length: 12 residues. V shed 3 bases and J shed 6 bases, with 8 bases lying between them. CDR1 SGHAT and CDR2 FQNNGV come from the germline V gene. The chain's CDR3 is CASSFQGSEAFF. DNA for the CDR3: TGTGCCAGCAGCTTCCAGGGCTCTGAAGCTTTCTTT.

The chain combines TRBV5-1 with TRBJ1-5; D not certain. Looked up from germline, CDR1 is SGHRS and CDR2 is YFSETQ. This CDR3 region has 13 residues. V was clipped by 1 base and J by 4 bases, with 6 bases between them. The CDR3 sequence: CASSLSHNQPQHF. The DNA for the CDR3 is TGCGCCAGCAGCTTGTCACATAATCAGCCCCAGCATTTT.

The rearrangement links TRBV28 to TRBJ2-5, with 10 bases matching TRBD2. CDR1 is MDHEN and CDR2 is SYDVKM in the germline V gene. The V gene end was trimmed by 4 bases and the J gene end by 5 bases; junction bases not matched to a gene: 10. The CDR3 is made up of 16 amino acids. CDR3 sequence reads: CASSSRQLAGSETQYF. The CDR3 region has the DNA TGTGCCAGCAGTTCGAGACAACTAGCGGGGAGTGAGACCCAGTACTTC.

This clone was picked up one time. The chain combines TRBV28 with TRBJ2-2; D might be TRBD1 (5 bases). This CDR3 contains 15 residues. Germline CDR1 is MDHEN and CDR2 is SYDVKM. The V end lost 2 bases, the J end lost 1 base, and 8 bases lay between the germline ends. CDR3 amino acids: CASSLPTGNTGELFF. The DNA of the CDR3 is TGTGCCAGCAGTTTACCAACAGGGAACACCGGGGAGCTGTTTTTT.

This chain links TRBV10-1 with TRBJ1-1, with no clear D. This CDR3 has 17 residues. CDR1 and CDR2 from the germline V gene are WNHNN and SYGVQD (reference sequence). V was clipped by 6 bases and J by 6 bases, with 26 bases between them. The CDR3 region has the DNA TGCGCCAGCAGCCCCTCGGCACTGGGCGCACATTTGGCTGAAGCTTTCTTT. Translated, it gives CASSPSALGAHLAEAFF.

The V and J genes are TRBV13 and TRBJ2-4, with 11 nucleotides matching TRBD1. The J segment lost 0 bases and the V segment lost 4 bases, leaving 8 bases of the junction unmatched. CDR1 and CDR2 from the germline V gene are PRHDT and FYEKMQ (reference sequence). The CDR3 is made up of 18 amino acids. The CDR3 protein is CASSSGQGVPGAKNIQYF. For the CDR3, the DNA is TGTGCCAGCAGCTCGGGACAGGGGGTGCCCGGAGCCAAAAACATTCAGTACTTC.

The chain links TRBV25-1 to TRBJ2-3, with 7 positions matching TRBD2. Germline CDR1 MGHDK, CDR2 SYGVNS. V lost 4 bases to trimming and J lost 2 bases; unmatched junction nucleotides: 3. The CDR3 sequence is 14 residues long. The CDR3 DNA reads TGTGCCAGCAGTGGAAGCGGGGCCACAGATACGCAGTATTTT. Translation gives CASSGSGATDTQYF.

This chain connects TRBV27 to TRBJ2-5; D possibly corresponds to TRBD2 (6 bases). CDR3 length: 14 amino acids. The germline V gene has CDR1 MNHEY and CDR2 SMNVEV (reference sequence). V lost 8 bases, J lost 5 bases, and 18 bases lay in between. The CDR3 loop is CASGEEGRRETQYF. The DNA for the CDR3 is TGTGCCAGCGGGGAGGAGGGGAGGCGGGAGACCCAGTACTTC.

The chain has TRBV7-8 and TRBJ2-5; 9 bases match TRBD1. Trimming cost V 2 bases and J 2 bases; bases outside gene matches: 3. Germline CDR1 reads SGHVS; CDR2 reads FQNEAQ. The CDR3 runs to 15 residues. The CDR3 nucleotides read TGTGCCAGCAGCTTACCGACAGGGGGTCAAGAGACCCAGTACTTC. Amino acid sequence: CASSLPTGGQETQYF.

This clone was seen more than once but under ten times. The chain has TRBV7-9 and TRBJ1-1; TRBD1 matches at 8 bases. Germline CDR1 reads SEHNR; CDR2 reads FQNEAQ (reference sequence). This CDR3 has 15 residues. V trimming: 5 bases; J trimming: 2 bases; junction bases outside the gene matches: 7. The CDR3 loop reads CASSTRTGLNTEAFF. DNA for the CDR3: TGTGCCAGCAGCACAAGGACAGGGCTAAACACTGAAGCTTTCTTT.

The table lists this clone with a few counts. The J gene is TRBJ1-3, the V gene TRBV7-9, with TRBD1 as a possible D gene (5 bases). Trimming removed 5 bases from V and 0 bases from J, with 14 bases in between. The germline gives CDR1 SEHNR, CDR2 FQNEAQ (reference sequence). The CDR3 sequence is 16 residues long. The DNA of the CDR3 is TGTGCCAGCAGCATGACAGATGAGTTCTCTGGAAACACCATATATTTT. Its translation is CASSMTDEFSGNTIYF.

The CDR3 DNA is TGTGCCAGCAGCTTGGTTCGGGGTTTAGGCACTGAAGCTTTCTTT. Encoded protein: CASSLVRGLGTEAFF. The chain couples TRBV5-6 to TRBJ1-1; no clear D. Germline V gives CDR1 SGHDT, CDR2 YYEEEE. This CDR3 has 15 amino acids. Trimming cost V 0 bases and J 4 bases, with 13 bases left between them.

V gene TRBV5-4 combines with J gene TRBJ2-5; 7 bases are a match to TRBD1. Germline CDR1 reads SGHNT; CDR2 reads YYREEE (reference sequence). With V trimmed by 4 bases and J by 5 bases, 14 bases remained unmatched. The CDR3 runs to 16 residues. The CDR3 is CASSLRDSFRGETQYF. CDR3 DNA: TGTGCCAGCAGCCTACGGGACAGCTTTCGAGGGGAGACCCAGTACTTC.

This clone was picked up a small number of times. V is TRBV6-6 and J is TRBJ2-1; 11 bases align to TRBD1. With V trimmed by 3 bases and J by 8 bases, 9 bases remained unmatched. CDR3 length: 16 amino acids. CDR1 and CDR2 from the germline V gene are MNHNY and SVGAGI (reference sequence). CDR3 sequence: CASSYIPGQGVDEQFF. The CDR3 coding sequence is TGTGCCAGCAGTTATATTCCGGGACAGGGGGTTGATGAGCAGTTCTTC.

This clone showed up many times. This chain uses TRBV7-3 with TRBJ1-2; 10 positions match TRBD1. The CDR3 consists of 15 residues. With V trimmed by 5 bases and J by 5 bases, 8 bases remained unmatched. Germline V CDR1 and CDR2: SGHTA, FQGTGA. The CDR3 sequence: CASSLGTGVSYGYTF. The CDR3 DNA follows: TGTGCCAGCAGCCTCGGGACAGGGGTTTCTTATGGCTACACCTTC.

The chain is built from TRBV28 and TRBJ2-3; TRBD2 agrees at 9 bases. CDR1 is MDHEN and CDR2 is SYDVKM in the germline V gene. V lost 7 bases and J lost 6; bases outside the gene matches: 5. The CDR3 has 13 residues. CDR3 DNA: TGTGCCAGCACCGCGGGAGGGGGGGATACGCAGTATTTT. Translated, it gives CASTAGGGDTQYF.

The rearrangement joins TRBV9 to TRBJ2-7; possibly TRBD1 for D (7 bases). The CDR3 runs to 16 residues. CDR1 is SGDLS and CDR2 is YYNGEE in the germline V gene. V was cut by 4 bases and J by 4 bases, with 21 bases left in between. In DNA, the CDR3 is TGTGCCAGCAGCCCTTCGGGGAAGGAGGGGGCTTACGAGCAGTACTTC. It codes for CASSPSGKEGAYEQYF.